This TCR beta chain was retrieved from a study of T cells in Graves' hyperthyroidism and ophthalmopathy (dated by TCRdb to the late 2010s). Describing the broader study: Peripheral blood samples were taken at the time of initial diagnosis, prior to any treatment. TCR V-J signatures able to tell the groups apart were searched for in a discovery cohort of 100 patients, of whom more than 40 had Graves' ophthalmopathy and roughly 57 had stable Graves' hyperthyroidism. Whether ophthalmopathy could be predicted prospectively was tested in an independent validation cohort made up of roughly 20 hyperthyroidism patients plus 17 patients who later progressed to ophthalmopathy. The 100 discovery patients were divided at random into training and test sets in a 7:3 ratio. After sampling, hyperthyroidism patients received methimazole starting at 30 mg daily, and ophthalmopathy patients received high-dose intravenous methylprednisolone. The paper reports TCR Vbeta CDR3 sequencing of some 140 peripheral blood samples: some 41 ophthalmopathy, around 80 hyperthyroidism and 17 progressor patients. Thyroid tissue and blood T-cell repertoires from several Graves' hyperthyroidism patients were also compared in the study. What the authors observed across the whole study: Sample size was not statistically predetermined, and blinding of investigators to group allocation was not performed. During validation, the model predicted progression to ophthalmopathy a median of about 5.9 months ahead of onset, with more than 55% sensitivity and roughly 75% specificity. Most expanded thyroid clonotypes (frequency above 0.001) were also detected in blood, a finding suggesting that blood repertoires may reflect thyroid immune responses. In cross-validation, a model built on a 13 V-J signature told ophthalmopathy apart from stable hyperthyroidism with approximately 90% sensitivity and roughly 81% specificity, and in testing the same model reached 80%/75%.

The sample holds many counts of this clonotype. No cognate antigen has been identified for it. No per-base quality is available; no much larger clone lies one base away. The TCR beta CDR3 regions were amplified from RNA transcripts. The TCR CDR3 was subjected to a first round of RT-PCR using the HTBI primer set and the Qiagen OneStep RT-PCR kit. The libraries were constructed in a second round of multiplex PCR and then size-selected and purified. Libraries were sequenced paired-end with 100 bp reads on an Illumina HiSeq2000. The original pipeline was this. Raw data were processed with SOAPnuke, discarding reads with adapters, uncalled bases, mean Phred below 15, or no exact constant-primer or identifier match. High-quality paired reads were merged using COPE v1.2.5, and each unique nucleotide sequence was defined as a clonotype. MiTCR v1.1 was used to align the clonotypes against IMGT TRBV, TRBD and TRBJ reference segments. Only V-J combinations with frequency above 0.0001, covering 99% to 99.2% of repertoires, were analysed. A TCS score was defined as the ratio between F50 (clonal expansion) and ExV (chaos), using BLOSUM62-based TCRdist between CDR3 peptides within each V-J. Welch's t-statistics and random forest reduced 500 to 650 V-J features to 10 to 15, which were used in a naive Bayes classifier (R e1071). TCRdb passed the public sequencing reads through fastp at Q25 and MiXCR, retaining productive beta sequences. For every CDR3 protein sequence, its rows merge into one entry that carries the most common genes and DNA. Here the V and J calls rest on TCRdb's processing, not on the authors' analysis. The sample data list some 460,000 distinct CDR3 sequences, and around a sixth of these were observed just once. The biggest ten clones account for less than 15% of the sample.

From the cysteine through the phenylalanine, the CDR3 covers 14 amino acids. Only CDR3 DNA is held: 42 bases, read in frame from base 1. The germline V gene (reference sequence) provides CDR1 SEHNR and CDR2 FQNEAQ. V lost 2 bases and J lost 0 bases; the stretch between them is 8 bases long. A patient counted as having stable Graves' hyperthyroidism if no progression to ophthalmopathy occurred over 18 months of follow-up. The hyperthyroidism patients were between 18 and 65 years old and newly diagnosed, with a disease duration of less than 2 months. Patients with uncontrolled infections, other autoimmune diseases, pregnancy or lactation were excluded. Clinical symptoms, serum thyroxine and TRAb, thyroid ultrasound, and orbital computed tomography formed the basis for the diagnoses. Ficoll-Paque density gradient centrifugation was used to isolate PBMCs from 8.5 to 10 ml of fresh peripheral blood. Trizol reagent was used to extract total RNA, and RNA quality was then checked on an Agilent 2100 Bioanalyzer.

The sample comprised blood. The chain uses TRBV7-9 and TRBJ2-7, with an unclear D gene assignment. The TCR comes from a young woman with Graves' hyperthyroidism. The bases read TGTGCCAGCAGCTTACCGTCTGACTCCTACGAGCAGTACTTC. Translated, it gives CASSLPSDSYEQYF. Outside the CDR3, residues come from the reference TRBV7-9 and TRBJ2-7 proteins, so the full variable domain is: DTGVSQNPRHKITKRGQNVTFRCDPISEHNRLYWYRQTLGQGPEFLTYFQNEAQLEKSRLLSDRFSAERPKGSFSTLEIQRTEQGDSAMYLCASSLPSDSYEQYFGPGTRLTVT.